A single sample gave rise to the 9 T cell receptor beta chains below, sequenced in a study of blood T cells in healthy people across ages. For the second PCR, which ran for about 6 to 11 cycles, a sample-barcoded 5' primer and a J-beta primer mix were used. TCRdb used MiXCR to reprocess the 5' RACE reads, holding one entry per CDR3 protein. The repertoire holds about 780,000 distinct CDR3 sequences, 55% to 65% seen once, with 25% to 35% in the top ten. The sample comprised blood. These receptors originate from a man between 25 and 39 years old in good health.

The chain joins TRBV29-1 to TRBJ2-7; 10 bases are a match to TRBD2. CDR3 length: 13 residues. V lost 4 bases and J lost 6; bases outside the gene matches: 6. Germline assignment: CDR1 SQVTM and CDR2 ANQGSEA. The CDR3 sequence is CSVALAGDSEQYF. The CDR3 DNA reads as TGCAGCGTTGCTCTAGCGGGGGATTCCGAGCAGTACTTC.

A word on this clonotype: A single base separates this from a much larger clone, so it may be a read error. V is TRBV7-9 and J is TRBJ1-2; no definite D call. Trimming stripped 5 bases from V and 6 bases from J, with 10 bases between. This CDR3 region has 12 residues. CDR1 SEHNR and CDR2 FQNEAQ come from the germline V gene (reference sequence). CDR3 region: CASSEHGDGYTF. CDR3 in DNA: TGTGCCAGCAGCGAGCACGGGGATGGCTACACCTTC.

This sequence joins TRBV7-9 and TRBJ1-2, with unresolved D. This CDR3 is built from 14 residues. CDR1 and CDR2 from the germline V gene are SEHNR and FQNEAQ (reference sequence). Trimming took off 5 bases at V and 2 bases at J, with 12 bases between the two ends. DNA of the CDR3: TGTGCCAGCAGCCCTTCGTTGGTGAACTATGGCTACACCTTC. Its translation: CASSPSLVNYGYTF.

For this clonotype: A much more abundant neighbour one base away suggests this may be a read error. The chain recombines TRBV20-1 with TRBJ2-4; the match to TRBD2 covers 11 bases. J was trimmed by 12 bases and V by 2 bases; bases with no gene match: 21. The germline V gene has CDR1 DFQATT and CDR2 SNEGSKA (reference sequence). The CDR3 spans 18 residues. In nucleotides, the CDR3 is TGCAGTGCTAGACCAAAGCCGGGACTAGCGGAAAATGCCTACGATCAGTACTTC. It encodes CSARPKPGLAENAYDQYF.

This clonotype has a handful of counts. The CDR3 DNA is TGCGCCAGCAGCACGGATCCGAGTGGCTACACCTTC. Residues: CASSTDPSGYTF. V and J are TRBV5-1 and TRBJ1-2; D is undetermined. This CDR3 is 12 amino acids long. V was clipped by 4 bases and J by 7 bases, with 11 bases between them. CDR1 and CDR2 from the germline V gene are SGHRS and YFSETQ.

This clonotype was observed a few times. CDR3 loop: CASSRGQIPGELFF. The DNA of the CDR3 is TGTGCCAGCAGCCGGGGGCAGATTCCCGGGGAGCTGTTTTTT. The chain combines TRBV28 with TRBJ2-2; either TRBD1 or TRBD2 may fit D (6 bases each). Trimming left V 6 bases short and J 6 bases short, with 14 bases between. Germline V lookup: CDR1 MDHEN, CDR2 SYDVKM. This CDR3 spans 14 amino acids. Filled out from reference TRBV28 and TRBJ2-2, the complete variable domain reads DVKVTQSSRYLVKRTGEKVFLECVQDMDHENMFWYRQDPGLGLRLIYFSYDVKMKEKGDIPEGYSVSREKKERFSLILESASTNQTSMYLCASSRGQIPGELFFGEGSRLTVL.

The rearrangement uses TRBV7-2 and TRBJ1-2; D call uncertain. The germline V gene has CDR1 SGHTA and CDR2 FQGNSA. The CDR3 is made up of 15 amino acids. V dropped 1 base and J dropped 3 bases, with 12 bases sitting between them. The CDR3 loop reads CASSLVWGTHYGYTF. CDR3 nucleotide sequence: TGTGCCAGCAGCTTAGTATGGGGAACTCACTATGGCTACACCTTC.

This rearrangement joins TRBV6-2 or TRBV6-3 to TRBJ2-7; no clear D. The CDR3 sequence is 11 residues long. Trimming left V 4 bases short and J 12 bases short, with 13 bases between. Germline CDR1 reads MNHEY; CDR2 reads SVGEGT. The CDR3 is CASSSSGPTYF. CDR3 in DNA: TGTGCCAGCAGTTCATCCGGACCTACGTACTTC.

The chain links TRBV5-1 to TRBJ2-3, with 14 bases fitting TRBD2. The germline gives CDR1 SGHRS, CDR2 YFSETQ. J lost 3 bases, V lost 4 bases, and 4 bases had no gene match. This CDR3 contains 16 residues. CDR3 residues: CASSGTSGGGTDTQYF. The CDR3 DNA sequence: TGCGCCAGCAGCGGGACTAGCGGGGGAGGTACAGATACGCAGTATTTT. Complete variable domain (other parts from reference TRBV5-1 and TRBJ2-3): KAGVTQTPRYLIKTRGQQVTLSCSPISGHRSVSWYQQTPGQGLQFLFEYFSETQRNKGNFPGRFSGRQFSNSRSEMNVSTLELGDSALYLCASSGTSGGGTDTQYFGPGTRLTVL.